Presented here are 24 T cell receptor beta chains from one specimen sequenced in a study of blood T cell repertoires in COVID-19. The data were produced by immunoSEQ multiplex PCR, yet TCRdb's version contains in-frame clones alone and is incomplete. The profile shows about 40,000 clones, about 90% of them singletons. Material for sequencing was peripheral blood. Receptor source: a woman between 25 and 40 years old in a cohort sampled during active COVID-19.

CDR3 nucleotides: TGCGCCAGCAGCCAAGCCTCTAGCGGGAGTAGGAATGAGCAGTTCTTC. It codes for CASSQASSGSRNEQFF. The genes are TRBV4-1 and TRBJ2-1; the match to TRBD2 covers 10 bases. V shed 1 base, J shed 7 bases, and the junction held 7 bases outside the gene matches. Germline values: CDR1 MGHRA, CDR2 YSYEKL. The CDR3 consists of 16 residues.

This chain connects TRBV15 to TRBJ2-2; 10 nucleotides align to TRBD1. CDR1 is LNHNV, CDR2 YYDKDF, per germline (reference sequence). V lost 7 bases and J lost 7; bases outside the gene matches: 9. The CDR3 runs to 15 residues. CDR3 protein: CATKKVGTGVGELFF. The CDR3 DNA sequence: TGTGCCACCAAGAAGGTCGGGACAGGGGTCGGGGAGCTGTTTTTT.

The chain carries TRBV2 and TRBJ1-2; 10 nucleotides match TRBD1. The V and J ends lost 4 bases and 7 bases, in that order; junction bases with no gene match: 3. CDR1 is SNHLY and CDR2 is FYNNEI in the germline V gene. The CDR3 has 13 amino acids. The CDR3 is CASSGQGASGYTF. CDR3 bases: TGTGCCAGCAGTGGACAGGGGGCCTCTGGCTACACCTTC.

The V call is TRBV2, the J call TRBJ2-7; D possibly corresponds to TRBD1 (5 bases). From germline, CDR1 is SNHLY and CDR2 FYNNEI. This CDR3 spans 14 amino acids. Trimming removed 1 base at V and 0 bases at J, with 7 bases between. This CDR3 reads CASSEGQGSYEQYF. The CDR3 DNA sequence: TGTGCCAGCAGTGAAGGGCAGGGCTCCTACGAGCAGTACTTC.

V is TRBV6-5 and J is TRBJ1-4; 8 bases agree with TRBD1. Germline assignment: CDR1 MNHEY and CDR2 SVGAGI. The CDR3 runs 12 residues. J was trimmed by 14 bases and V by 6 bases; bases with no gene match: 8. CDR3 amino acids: CASRGQGGYLFF. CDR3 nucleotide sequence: TGTGCCAGCAGAGGACAGGGCGGTTACCTGTTTTTT.

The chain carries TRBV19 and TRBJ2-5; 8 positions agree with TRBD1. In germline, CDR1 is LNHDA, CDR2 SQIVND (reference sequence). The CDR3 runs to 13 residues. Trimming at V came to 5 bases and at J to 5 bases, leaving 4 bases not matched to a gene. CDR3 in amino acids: CASSDRGWETQYF. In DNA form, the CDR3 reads TGTGCCAGTAGTGACAGGGGCTGGGAGACCCAGTACTTC. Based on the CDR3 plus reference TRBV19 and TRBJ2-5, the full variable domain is DGGITQSPKYLFRKEGQNVTLSCEQNLNHDAMYWYRQDPGQGLRLIYYSQIVNDFQKGDIAEGYSVSREKKESFPLTVTSAQKNPTAFYLCASSDRGWETQYFGPGTRLLVL.

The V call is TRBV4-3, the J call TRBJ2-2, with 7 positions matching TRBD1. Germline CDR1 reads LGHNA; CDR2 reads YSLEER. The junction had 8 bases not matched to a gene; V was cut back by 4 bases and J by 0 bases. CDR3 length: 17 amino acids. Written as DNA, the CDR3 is TGCGCCAGCAGCCCTGCTACGACAGGGTCGAACACCGGGGAGCTGTTTTTT. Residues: CASSPATTGSNTGELFF.

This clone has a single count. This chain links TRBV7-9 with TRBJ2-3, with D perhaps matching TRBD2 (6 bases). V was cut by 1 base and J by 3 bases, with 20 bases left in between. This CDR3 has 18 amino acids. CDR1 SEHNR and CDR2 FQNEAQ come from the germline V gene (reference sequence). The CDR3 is CASSLGGSGGTRTDTQYF. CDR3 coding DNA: TGTGCCAGCAGCTTAGGGGGGAGTGGCGGGACGAGGACAGATACGCAGTATTTT.

As DNA, the CDR3 is TGTGCCAGCAGCGTAGAAACTAGTGAGACCCAGTACTTC. This sequence encodes CASSVETSETQYF. The chain employs TRBV9 and TRBJ2-5; tentative D call: TRBD2 (5 bases). Deletions cut 0 bases from V and 5 bases from J, with 8 bases between. Germline values: CDR1 SGDLS, CDR2 YYNGEE. The CDR3 sequence is 13 residues long.

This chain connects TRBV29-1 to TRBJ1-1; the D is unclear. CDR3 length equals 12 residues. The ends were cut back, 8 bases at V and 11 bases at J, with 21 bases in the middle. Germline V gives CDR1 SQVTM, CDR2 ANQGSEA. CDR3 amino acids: CSPSGEASRAFF. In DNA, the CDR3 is TGCAGCCCCTCCGGGGAGGCTAGTCGTGCTTTCTTT.

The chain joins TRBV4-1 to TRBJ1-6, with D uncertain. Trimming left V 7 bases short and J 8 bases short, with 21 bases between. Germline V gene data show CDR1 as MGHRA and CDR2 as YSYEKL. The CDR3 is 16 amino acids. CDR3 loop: CASTYNALGSDSPLHF. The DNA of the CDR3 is TGCGCCAGCACCTATAACGCGCTTGGTTCGGATTCACCCCTCCACTTT.

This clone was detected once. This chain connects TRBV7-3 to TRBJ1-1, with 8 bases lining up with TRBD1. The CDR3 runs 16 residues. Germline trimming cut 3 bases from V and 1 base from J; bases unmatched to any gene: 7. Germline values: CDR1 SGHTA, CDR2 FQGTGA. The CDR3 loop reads CASSLSRTGPNTEAFF. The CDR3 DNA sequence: TGTGCCAGCAGCTTGTCCCGGACAGGGCCGAACACTGAAGCTTTCTTT. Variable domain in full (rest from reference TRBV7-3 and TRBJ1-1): GAGVSQTPSNKVTEKGKYVELRCDPISGHTALYWYRQSLGQGPEFLIYFQGTGAADDSGLPNDRFFAVRPEGSVSTLKIQRTERGDSAVYLCASSLSRTGPNTEAFFGQGTRLTVV.

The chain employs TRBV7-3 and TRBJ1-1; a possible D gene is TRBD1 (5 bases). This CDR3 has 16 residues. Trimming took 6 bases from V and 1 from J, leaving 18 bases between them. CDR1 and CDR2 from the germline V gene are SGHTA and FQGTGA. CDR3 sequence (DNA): TGTGCCAGCAGTCTGACAGACACATCTGGGAACACTGAAGCTTTCTTT. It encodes CASSLTDTSGNTEAFF.

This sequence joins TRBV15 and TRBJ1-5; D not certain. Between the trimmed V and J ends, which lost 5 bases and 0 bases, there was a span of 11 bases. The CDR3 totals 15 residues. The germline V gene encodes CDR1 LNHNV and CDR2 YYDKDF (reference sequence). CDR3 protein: CATSLPTVSNQPQHF. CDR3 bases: TGTGCCACCAGCCTACCGACTGTTAGCAATCAGCCCCAGCATTTT.

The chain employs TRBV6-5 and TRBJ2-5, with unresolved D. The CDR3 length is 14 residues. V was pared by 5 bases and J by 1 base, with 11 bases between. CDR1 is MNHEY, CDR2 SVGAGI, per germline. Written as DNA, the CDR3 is TGTGCCAGCAGTCCCACGCGCCCCCAAGAGACCCAGTACTTC. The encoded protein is CASSPTRPQETQYF.

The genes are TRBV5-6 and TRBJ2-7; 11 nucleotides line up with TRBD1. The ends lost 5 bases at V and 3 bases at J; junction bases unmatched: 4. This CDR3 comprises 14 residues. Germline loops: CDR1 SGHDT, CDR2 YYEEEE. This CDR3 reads CASSFGTGGYEQYF. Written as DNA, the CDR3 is TGTGCCAGCAGTTTCGGGACAGGGGGCTACGAGCAGTACTTC.

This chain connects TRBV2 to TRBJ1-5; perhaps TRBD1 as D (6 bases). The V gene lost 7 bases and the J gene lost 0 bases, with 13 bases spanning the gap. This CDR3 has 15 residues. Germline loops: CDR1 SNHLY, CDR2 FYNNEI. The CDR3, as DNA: TGTGCCAGCACGAGAACAGGGACTAGCAATCAGCCCCAGCATTTT. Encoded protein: CASTRTGTSNQPQHF.

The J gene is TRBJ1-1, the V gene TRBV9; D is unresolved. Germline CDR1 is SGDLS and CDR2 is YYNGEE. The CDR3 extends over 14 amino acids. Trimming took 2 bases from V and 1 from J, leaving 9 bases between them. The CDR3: CASSVTKGNTEAFF. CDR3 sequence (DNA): TGTGCCAGCAGCGTGACTAAGGGGAACACTGAAGCTTTCTTT. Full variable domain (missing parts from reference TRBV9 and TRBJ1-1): DSGVTQTPKHLITATGQRVTLRCSPRSGDLSVYWYQQSLDQGLQFLIQYYNGEERAKGNILERFSAQQFPDLHSELNLSSLELGDSALYFCASSVTKGNTEAFFGQGTRLTVV.

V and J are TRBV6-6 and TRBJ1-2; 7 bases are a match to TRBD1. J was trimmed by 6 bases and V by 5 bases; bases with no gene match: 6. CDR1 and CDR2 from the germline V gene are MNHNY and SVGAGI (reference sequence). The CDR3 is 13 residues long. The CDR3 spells CASSLRQGDGYTF. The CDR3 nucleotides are TGTGCCAGCAGTCTTCGACAGGGTGATGGCTACACCTTC.

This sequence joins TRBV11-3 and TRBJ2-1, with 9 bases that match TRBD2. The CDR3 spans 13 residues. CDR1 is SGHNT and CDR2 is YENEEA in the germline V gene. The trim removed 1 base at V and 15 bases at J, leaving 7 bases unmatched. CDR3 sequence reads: CASSLATGTSRFF. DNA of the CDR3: TGTGCCAGCAGCTTAGCTACCGGGACTAGCCGGTTCTTC.

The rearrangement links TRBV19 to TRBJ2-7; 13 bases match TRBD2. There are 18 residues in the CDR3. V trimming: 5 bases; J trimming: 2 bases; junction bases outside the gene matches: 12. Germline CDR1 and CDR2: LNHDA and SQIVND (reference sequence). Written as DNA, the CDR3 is TGTGCCAGTAGTCACAGGCCGGGACTAGCGGGATACCCCTACGAGCAGTACTTC. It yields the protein CASSHRPGLAGYPYEQYF.

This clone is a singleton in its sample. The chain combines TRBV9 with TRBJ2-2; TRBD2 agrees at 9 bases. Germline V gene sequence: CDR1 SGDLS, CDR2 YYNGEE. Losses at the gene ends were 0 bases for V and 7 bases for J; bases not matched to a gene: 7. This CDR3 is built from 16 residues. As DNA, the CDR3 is TGTGCCAGCAGCGTAGAGGCGGGAGGGCCGTACGGGGAGCTGTTTTTT. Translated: CASSVEAGGPYGELFF.

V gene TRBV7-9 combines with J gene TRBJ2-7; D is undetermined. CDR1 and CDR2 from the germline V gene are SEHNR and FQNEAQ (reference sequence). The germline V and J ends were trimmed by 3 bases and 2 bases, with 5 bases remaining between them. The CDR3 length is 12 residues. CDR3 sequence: CASSFTAYEQYF. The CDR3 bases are TGTGCCAGCAGCTTCACAGCCTACGAGCAGTACTTC.

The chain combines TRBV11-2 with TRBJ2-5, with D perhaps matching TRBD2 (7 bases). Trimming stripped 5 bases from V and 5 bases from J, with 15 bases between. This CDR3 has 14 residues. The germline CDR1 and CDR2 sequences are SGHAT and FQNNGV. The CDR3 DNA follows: TGTGCCAGCAGCATACGGGGGGCCGGGGAGACCCAGTACTTC. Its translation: CASSIRGAGETQYF. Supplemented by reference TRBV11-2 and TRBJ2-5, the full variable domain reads EAGVAQSPRYKIIEKRQSVAFWCNPISGHATLYWYQQILGQGPKLLIQFQNNGVVDDSQLPKDRFSAERLKGVDSTLKIQPAKLEDSAVYLCASSIRGAGETQYFGPGTRLLVL.